These T cell receptor beta chains were read from a single sample in a study of blood T cells in healthy people across ages. A single record per CDR3 protein comes from TCRdb applying MiXCR to the 5' RACE reads. The sample records 850,000 to 1,000,000 distinct CDR3 sequences, about 48% being singletons. Input material: blood. These receptors were obtained from a young man in good health. Both conserved end residues are part of each CDR3. Fields, in order: D gene, V gene, J gene, clone size, CDR3 DNA, CDR3 protein. D genes are given only for firm matches. A clone size is listed for some rows: how often the clone was seen (once, few, many), or a class if it is expanded.

d_call: -; v_call: TRBV28; j_call: TRBJ1-1; clone_size: -; cdr3_nt: TGTGCCAGCAAAACTAGGAACACTGAAGCTTTCTTT; cdr3_aa: CASKTRNTEAFF
d_call: -; v_call: TRBV28; j_call: TRBJ2-7; clone_size: many; cdr3_nt: TGTGCCAGCAGCTTGACATACGAGCAGTACTTC; cdr3_aa: CASSLTYEQYF
d_call: -; v_call: TRBV12-3/TRBV12-4; j_call: TRBJ1-1; clone_size: -; cdr3_nt: TGTGCCAGCCGCCGGGACATAGAAGCTTTCTTT; cdr3_aa: CASRRDIEAFF
d_call: TRBD1; v_call: TRBV5-1; j_call: TRBJ1-4; clone_size: -; cdr3_nt: TGCGCCAGCACCTCTGGACAGGGAGGAAGACAAGAAAAACTGTTTTTT; cdr3_aa: CASTSGQGGRQEKLFF
d_call: -; v_call: TRBV5-1; j_call: TRBJ2-1; clone_size: -; cdr3_nt: TGCGCCAGCAGCGTGGGTGAAGGGGAGTTACAGTTCTTC; cdr3_aa: CASSVGEGELQFF
d_call: TRBD2; v_call: TRBV27; j_call: TRBJ2-5; clone_size: few; cdr3_nt: TGTGCCAGCAGTTCTCCCTTGACTAGCGGGGGACGAGAGACCCAGTACTTC; cdr3_aa: CASSSPLTSGGRETQYF
d_call: -; v_call: TRBV27; j_call: TRBJ1-6; clone_size: -; cdr3_nt: TGTGCCAGCAGTTTAACAGGGTATAATTCACCCCTCCACTTT; cdr3_aa: CASSLTGYNSPLHF
d_call: TRBD2; v_call: TRBV2; j_call: TRBJ2-3; clone_size: once; cdr3_nt: TGTGCCAGCAGTGCCAGTAGGGGAGGGGGCACAGATACGCAGTATTTT; cdr3_aa: CASSASRGGGTDTQYF
d_call: TRBD1; v_call: TRBV5-4; j_call: TRBJ2-3; clone_size: many; cdr3_nt: TGTGCCAGCAGCTTGGAACCAGACAGGGAGGATACGCAGTATTTT; cdr3_aa: CASSLEPDREDTQYF
d_call: TRBD2; v_call: TRBV2; j_call: TRBJ2-1; clone_size: -; cdr3_nt: TGTGCCAGCAGAACTAGCGGGGGGAGGGAGACCCAGTTCTTC; cdr3_aa: CASRTSGGRETQFF
d_call: -; v_call: TRBV12-3/TRBV12-4; j_call: TRBJ2-1; clone_size: -; cdr3_nt: TGTGCCAGCAGTCCCGGGACCCCCGATGAGCAGTTATTC; cdr3_aa: CASSPGTPDEQLF
d_call: -; v_call: TRBV6-1; j_call: TRBJ2-1; clone_size: once; cdr3_nt: TGTGCCAGCAGTGAAGCGTACTTGGTGGACAATGAGCAGTTCTTC; cdr3_aa: CASSEAYLVDNEQFF
d_call: TRBD1; v_call: TRBV7-2; j_call: TRBJ1-5; clone_size: -; cdr3_nt: TGTGCCAGCAGCTTGGTAGGGACAGGGGATCAGCCCCAGCATTTT; cdr3_aa: CASSLVGTGDQPQHF
d_call: TRBD1; v_call: TRBV28; j_call: TRBJ2-7; clone_size: few; cdr3_nt: TGTGCCAGCAGTCCCGGACAGGTATCCGAGCAGTACTTC; cdr3_aa: CASSPGQVSEQYF
d_call: -; v_call: TRBV24-1; j_call: TRBJ2-3; clone_size: -; cdr3_nt: TGTGCCACCAGTGAATCTCCTGGGAGTGCAGATACGCAGTATTTT; cdr3_aa: CATSESPGSADTQYF
d_call: -; v_call: TRBV4-2; j_call: TRBJ2-3; clone_size: -; cdr3_nt: TGTGCCAGCAGCCAAGTCCCGCGCACAGTCACAGATACGCAGTATTTT; cdr3_aa: CASSQVPRTVTDTQYF
d_call: -; v_call: TRBV5-1; j_call: TRBJ1-4; clone_size: -; cdr3_nt: TGCGCCAGCAGCTCAGGGGACCCCGGGCGGGAAAAACTGTTTTTT; cdr3_aa: CASSSGDPGREKLFF
d_call: -; v_call: TRBV3-1; j_call: TRBJ2-1; clone_size: -; cdr3_nt: TGTGCCAGCAGCCAAGATCTACAGGGCTCCTACAATGAGCAGTTCTTC; cdr3_aa: CASSQDLQGSYNEQFF
d_call: -; v_call: TRBV4-2; j_call: TRBJ1-6; clone_size: -; cdr3_nt: TGTGCCAGCAGCCATGGTTTTGATTCACCCCTCCACTTT; cdr3_aa: CASSHGFDSPLHF
d_call: -; v_call: TRBV28; j_call: TRBJ2-1; clone_size: -; cdr3_nt: TGTGCCAGCAGTTTGGGGGGGCCGTTCTCCAATGAGCAGTTCTTC; cdr3_aa: CASSLGGPFSNEQFF
d_call: TRBD1; v_call: TRBV4-1; j_call: TRBJ2-1; clone_size: few; cdr3_nt: TGCGCCAGCAGCCCTCGACAGGGTCTTCGGGATGAGCAGTTCTTC; cdr3_aa: CASSPRQGLRDEQFF
d_call: -; v_call: TRBV29-1; j_call: TRBJ1-1; clone_size: -; cdr3_nt: TGCAGCGCCAAACGAGGACGGATGAACACTGAAGCTTTCTTT; cdr3_aa: CSAKRGRMNTEAFF
d_call: TRBD1; v_call: TRBV28; j_call: TRBJ2-4; clone_size: -; cdr3_nt: TGTGCCAGCAGTTCGCCGGGACAGGTAGCCAAAAACATTCAGTACTTC; cdr3_aa: CASSSPGQVAKNIQYF
d_call: TRBD1; v_call: TRBV7-2; j_call: TRBJ2-7; clone_size: few; cdr3_nt: TGTGCCAGCAGCCCCCTCTCGACAGGGACCTACGAGCAGTACTTC; cdr3_aa: CASSPLSTGTYEQYF
d_call: -; v_call: TRBV11-2; j_call: TRBJ2-4; clone_size: -; cdr3_nt: TGTGCCAGCAGCTCGTTGGGACGGGAAGCCAAAAACATTCAGTACTTC; cdr3_aa: CASSSLGREAKNIQYF
d_call: -; v_call: TRBV20-1; j_call: TRBJ2-7; clone_size: -; cdr3_nt: TGCAGTGCTGGTGACGGGGTTTCCTACGAGCAGTACTTC; cdr3_aa: CSAGDGVSYEQYF
d_call: -; v_call: TRBV29-1; j_call: TRBJ2-7; clone_size: once; cdr3_nt: TGCAGAGTTGCGTCCTTCTACGAGCAGTACTTC; cdr3_aa: CRVASFYEQYF